One T cell receptor beta chain is described in this entry. Its antigen is undetermined. V was pared by 2 bases and J by 4 bases, with 8 bases of the junction left unmatched. The germline gives CDR1 SGHDT, CDR2 YYEEEE. CDR3 length equals 17 residues. Assay used: immunoSEQ multiplex PCR; TCRdb lists only in-frame clones, some missing. The sample records 75,000 to 100,000 clones, more than 80% being singletons. Every one of the patients relapsed after autologous stem cell transplantation (brentuximab vedotin exposure was variable). Patients showed best responses of complete response, partial response or progressive disease. The record originates from a study of PD-1 blockade in classical Hodgkin lymphoma. Findings and limits, study-wide: Baseline diversity was lower in partial responders and progressors than complete responders.

The chain carries TRBV5-6 and TRBJ2-3, with 12 bases matching TRBD2. This material consisted of peripheral blood mononuclear cells (PBMCs), taken before the second cycle of nivolumab. This TCR came from a human donor with classical Hodgkin lymphoma. CDR3 sequence: CASSFRLAGVAPDTQYF. In DNA form, the CDR3 reads TGTGCCAGCAGCTTCCGACTAGCGGGAGTGGCCCCAGATACGCAGTATTTT.